Following are 3 T cell receptor beta chains from one sample sequenced in a study of blood T cell repertoires in COVID-19. Repertoires were generated with immunoSEQ multiplex PCR, while TCRdb's copy carries only in-frame clones and drops some. This table holds approximately 10,000 clones, approximately 79% found once. The sequenced material came from peripheral blood. The receptors here all came from a human donor in a cohort sampled during active COVID-19.

The genes are TRBV28 and TRBJ1-2, with D tentatively TRBD1 (5 bases). CDR3 length equals 15 residues. The ends were cut back, 2 bases at V and 2 bases at J, with 12 bases in the middle. Germline CDR1 is MDHEN and CDR2 is SYDVKM. For the CDR3, the DNA is TGTGCCAGCAGTTTAAGACGGGGGGGGAACTATGGCTACACCTTC. This codes for CASSLRRGGNYGYTF.

The chain combines TRBV3-1 (or the pseudogene TRBV3-2) with TRBJ1-2; D remains unclear. Between the trimmed V and J ends, which lost 1 base and 7 bases, there was a span of 10 bases. The CDR3 has 13 residues. Per the germline V gene, CDR1 is LGHDT and CDR2 is YNNKEL (reference sequence). Here the CDR3 reads CASSQAVSGGYTF. The CDR3 DNA reads as TGTGCCAGCAGCCAAGCCGTGAGTGGTGGCTACACCTTC.

The rearrangement uses TRBV7-9 and TRBJ1-1, with a weak D call TRBD1 (6 bases). The CDR3 totals 14 residues. In germline, CDR1 is SEHNR, CDR2 FQNEAQ (reference sequence). V was pared by 7 bases and J by 4 bases, with 16 bases between. CDR3 amino acids: CASISLRGRTEAFF. Written as DNA, the CDR3 is TGTGCCAGCATCTCCCTCAGGGGTCGCACTGAAGCTTTCTTT. Complete variable domain (other parts from reference TRBV7-9 and TRBJ1-1): DTGVSQNPRHKITKRGQNVTFRCDPISEHNRLYWYRQTLGQGPEFLTYFQNEAQLEKSRLLSDRFSAERPKGSFSTLEIQRTEQGDSAMYLCASISLRGRTEAFFGQGTRLTVV.